Listed here are 7 T cell receptor beta chains from one sample, sequenced in a study of shared T cell receptors in the human thymus (dated by TCRdb to the early 2020s). The library was built by means of the immunoSEQ multiplex PCR assay. TCRdb obtained this table from immuneACCESS and retained in-frame rearrangements with V and J assigned. These tables miss some clones; where compared with another copy, unresolved V genes account for less than half of the shortfall, and the remainder is unexplained. Here the sample has hundreds of thousands of clones; around 87% occur a single time. Just under 0.0095% of the sample belongs to the ten largest clones. Another study also made use of these data, one on human thymus T cells.

The sample taken for sequencing was thymocytes. These receptor sequences come from a boy in the first two years of life with a congenital heart defect. Donor details come from another sample of the same person, matched by shared clones.

This sequence joins TRBV9 and TRBJ1-1; 9 positions match TRBD1. Germline V lookup: CDR1 SGDLS, CDR2 YYNGEE. The CDR3 runs 19 residues. V was pared by 2 bases and J by 3 bases, with 17 bases of the junction left unmatched. The CDR3 sequence is CASSVARDREGVGYTEAFF. As DNA, the CDR3 is TGTGCCAGCAGCGTCGCCAGGGACAGGGAGGGTGTTGGGTACACTGAAGCTTTCTTT.

The V call is TRBV28, the J call TRBJ1-5; 9 bases line up with TRBD1. Trimming cost V 6 bases and J 3 bases; bases outside gene matches: 12. CDR3 size: 17 residues. Germline CDR1 reads MDHEN; CDR2 reads SYDVKM. CDR3 residues: CASSQCIRDRVNQPQHF. The CDR3 DNA sequence: TGTGCCAGCAGCCAGTGCATCCGGGACAGGGTCAATCAGCCCCAGCATTTT.

This rearrangement joins TRBV18 to TRBJ1-5; a possible D gene is TRBD1 (5 bases). The V and J ends lost 5 bases and 11 bases respectively, with 16 bases between them. Germline V lookup: CDR1 KGHSH, CDR2 LQKENI. The CDR3 contains 13 residues. The CDR3 DNA follows: TGTGCCAGCTCATCAATTACAGGTGGAGCCCAGCATTTT. This encodes CASSSITGGAQHF.

The chain is built from TRBV29-1 and TRBJ2-5, with 9 bases identical to TRBD1. CDR3 length equals 15 residues. Per germline, CDR1 SQVTM and CDR2 ANQGSEA. V trimming: 4 bases; J trimming: 3 bases; junction bases outside the gene matches: 9. The CDR3: CSVASPTGGEETQYF. CDR3 sequence (DNA): TGCAGCGTTGCCTCACCGACAGGGGGAGAAGAGACCCAGTACTTC.

This chain joins TRBV7-3 and TRBJ2-3; no definite D call. In germline, CDR1 is SGHTA, CDR2 FQGTGA. V shed 2 bases and J shed 4 bases, with 10 bases lying between them. CDR3 length equals 14 residues. The CDR3 sequence is CASSLGSSADTQYF. CDR3 DNA: TGTGCCAGCAGCTTAGGTTCCAGCGCAGATACGCAGTATTTT.

The V and J genes are TRBV28 and TRBJ1-1; D call uncertain. The germline V and J ends were trimmed by 4 bases and 3 bases, with 6 bases remaining between them. CDR3 length: 12 amino acids. Germline V gives CDR1 MDHEN, CDR2 SYDVKM. The CDR3 loop reads CASSWRDTEAFF. DNA of the CDR3: TGTGCCAGCAGTTGGAGGGACACTGAAGCTTTCTTT.

This chain uses TRBV28 with TRBJ1-2; D unclear. CDR3 size: 11 residues. V lost 5 bases to trimming and J lost 4 bases, with 5 bases between them. The germline V gene has CDR1 MDHEN and CDR2 SYDVKM. The CDR3 sequence is CASSGSYGYTF. In DNA, the CDR3 is TGTGCCAGCAGTGGGAGCTATGGCTACACCTTC.